This T cell receptor beta chain is from a study of T cells after yellow fever vaccination (dated by TCRdb to about 2019). Study-level background: The SMART-Seq v4 Ultra Low Input RNA kit was used to prepare libraries from fractions with low cell numbers. To track T-cell clones before and after primary and booster YFV17D yellow fever vaccination, bulk TCR alpha and beta repertoires were sequenced longitudinally. Two healthy male donors, one aged 18 to 30 and one aged 30 to 39 years, were included in the cohort. Blood was drawn at multiple timepoints before and after primary and secondary immunization, with bulk PBMC replicates and cell subsets isolated.

The treatment or condition label corresponds to: live attenuated yellow fever vaccine strain. A standard Ficoll-Paque protocol was used to isolate PBMCs from peripheral blood. CD4 and CD8 T-cell fractions were isolated with Dynabeads CD4 and CD8 positive selection kits. TriZol was used to extract RNA from bulk PBMCs, CD4 and CD8 fractions, and dextramer-positive and dextramer-negative fractions. Synthesis of TCR cDNA relied on 5'RACE template switching, a step that introduced a universal primer site along with unique molecular identifiers. Priming of cDNA synthesis was performed from both the TCR alpha and TCR beta constant segments. Library amplification used two PCR steps, and the second PCR step added sample barcodes and sequencing adapters. Libraries were sequenced on Illumina HiSeq 2500 (2x100 bp) or NovaSeq (2x150 bp). Per the source publication's procedure: MIGEC handled demultiplexing of reads and collapsing into UMI consensus sequences, while MiXCR performed V(D)J alignment. Clonotypes responding to the vaccine were identified with edgeR on replicate PBMC samples, with the criteria of FDR below 0.01 and a log2 fold change above 5 up to day 15. Each bulk clonotype was labeled CD4 or CD8 based on which sequenced repertoire, CD4 or CD8, contained the clonotype at higher abundance. TCRdb reran the public reads through fastp at Q25 and MiXCR, keeping productive beta chains. Entries are consolidated by CDR3 protein sequence, retaining the most common genes and DNA. The authors' filters were not applied to this entry. The sample records around 250,000 distinct CDR3 sequences, 6% to 7.5% of which are singletons. Of the sample, around 0.9% is held by the ten largest clones.

This clonotype was counted ten times or more. This clone's antigen is unknown. No clone much larger than this one lies a single base away; base qualities are absent. The CDR3 has 14 amino acids, counting the end cysteine and phenylalanine. Of all the DNA, just the CDR3 is kept, 42 bases in frame from base 1. Trimming accounts for 1 base at V and 1 base at J, while the number of junction bases matched to no gene is 2. The germline V gene (reference sequence) sets CDR1 to DFQATT and CDR2 to SNEGSKA. General findings and caveats noted by the study authors: Computational filtering was required because FACS-sorted repertoires could contain abundant contaminating clonotypes from the bulk population. The study included only a couple of donors, which limits how far the findings can be generalized. Compared with the primary T-cell response, the secondary T-cell response was faster but weaker, reaching its peak on day 5 rather than on day 15. A small fraction of clonotypes appeared in both the CD4 and CD8 compartments, likely as a result of convergent recombination. Most clones expanded after primary vaccination were re-detected after the booster (almost 97% of CD4 and approximately 89% of CD8), suggesting broad memory maintenance.

The material sequenced was CD4+ T cells sorted from PBMCs, taken 15 days after the yellow fever booster vaccination. This sequence uses TRBV20-1 and TRBJ2-3; the central 7 bases match TRBD2. The TCR comes from a man aged 25 to 45 who received the YFV17D yellow fever vaccine. The CDR3 loop reads CSARASGGTDTQYF. The DNA reads TGCAGTGCTAGAGCTAGCGGAGGCACAGATACGCAGTATTTT.